This entry features one T cell receptor (beta chain) sequence. Its antigen remains unidentified. With 60 Vbeta and 13 Jbeta primers, the PCR was carried out. This table comes from immunoSEQ multiplex PCR, and its TCRdb copy is limited to in-frame clones, with some not included. The sample consists of about 190,000 clones, roughly 74% of them appearing once. The germline V gene encodes CDR1 SQVTM and CDR2 ANQGSEA. The CDR3 consists of 14 residues. J was trimmed by 2 bases and V by 6 bases; bases with no gene match: 7. These data are taken from a study of cytomegalovirus exposure and HLA in healthy donors. General study findings and limits: In a later analysis, HLA-C alleles had the fewest associated TCRs, DRB1 alleles the most.

Sequencing was done on a sample of PBMCs. The clonotype was recovered from a woman aged 25 to 39 in good health and CMV-seropositive. The chain links TRBV29-1 to TRBJ2-1, with 7 bases fitting TRBD2. The CDR3 DNA is TGCAGCGTCTTGCGGGGGAACACCTACAATGAGCAGTTCTTC. As protein: CSVLRGNTYNEQFF.